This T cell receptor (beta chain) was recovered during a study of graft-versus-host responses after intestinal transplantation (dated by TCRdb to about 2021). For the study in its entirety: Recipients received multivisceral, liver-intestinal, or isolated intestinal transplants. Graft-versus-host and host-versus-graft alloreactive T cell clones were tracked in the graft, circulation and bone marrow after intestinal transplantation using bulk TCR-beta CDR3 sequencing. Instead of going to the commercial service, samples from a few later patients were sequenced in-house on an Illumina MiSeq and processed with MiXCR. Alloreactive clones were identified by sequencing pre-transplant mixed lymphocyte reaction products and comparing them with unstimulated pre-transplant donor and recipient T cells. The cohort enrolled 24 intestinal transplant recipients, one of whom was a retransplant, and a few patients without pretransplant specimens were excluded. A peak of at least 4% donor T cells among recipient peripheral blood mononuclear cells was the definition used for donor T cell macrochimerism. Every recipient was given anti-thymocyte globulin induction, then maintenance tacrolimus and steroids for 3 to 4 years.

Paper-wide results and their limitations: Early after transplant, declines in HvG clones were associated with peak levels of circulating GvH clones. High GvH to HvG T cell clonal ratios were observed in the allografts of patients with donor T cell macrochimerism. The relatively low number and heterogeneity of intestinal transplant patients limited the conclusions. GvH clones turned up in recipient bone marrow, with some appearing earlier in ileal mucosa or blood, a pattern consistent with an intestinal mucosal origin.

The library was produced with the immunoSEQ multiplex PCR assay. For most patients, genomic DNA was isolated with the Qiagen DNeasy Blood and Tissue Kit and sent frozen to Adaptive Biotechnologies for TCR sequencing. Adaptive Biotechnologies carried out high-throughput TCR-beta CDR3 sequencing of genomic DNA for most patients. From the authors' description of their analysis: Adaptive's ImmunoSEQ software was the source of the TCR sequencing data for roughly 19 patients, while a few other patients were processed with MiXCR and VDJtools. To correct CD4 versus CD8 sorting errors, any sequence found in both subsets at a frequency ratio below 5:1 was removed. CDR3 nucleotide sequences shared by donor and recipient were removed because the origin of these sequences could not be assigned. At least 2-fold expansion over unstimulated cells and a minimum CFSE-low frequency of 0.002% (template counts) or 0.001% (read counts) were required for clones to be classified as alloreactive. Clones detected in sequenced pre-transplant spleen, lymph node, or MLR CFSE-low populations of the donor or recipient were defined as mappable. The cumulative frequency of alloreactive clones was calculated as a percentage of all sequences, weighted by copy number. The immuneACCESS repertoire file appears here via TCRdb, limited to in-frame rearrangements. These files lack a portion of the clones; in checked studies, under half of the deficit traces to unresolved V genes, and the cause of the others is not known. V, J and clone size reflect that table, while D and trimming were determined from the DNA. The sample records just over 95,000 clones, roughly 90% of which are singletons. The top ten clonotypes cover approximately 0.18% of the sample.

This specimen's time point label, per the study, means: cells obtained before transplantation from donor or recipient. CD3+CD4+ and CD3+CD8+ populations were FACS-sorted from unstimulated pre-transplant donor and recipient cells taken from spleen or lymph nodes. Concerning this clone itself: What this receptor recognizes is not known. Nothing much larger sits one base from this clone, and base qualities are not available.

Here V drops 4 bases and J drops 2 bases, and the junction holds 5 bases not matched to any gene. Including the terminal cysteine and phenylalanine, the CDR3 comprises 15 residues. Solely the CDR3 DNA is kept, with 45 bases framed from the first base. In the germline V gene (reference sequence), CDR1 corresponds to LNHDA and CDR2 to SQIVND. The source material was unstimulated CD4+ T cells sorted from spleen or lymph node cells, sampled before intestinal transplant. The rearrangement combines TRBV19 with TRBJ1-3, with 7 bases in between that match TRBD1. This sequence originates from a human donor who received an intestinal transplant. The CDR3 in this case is CASSRQGGPGNTIYF. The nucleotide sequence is TGTGCCAGTAGTAGACAGGGTGGACCTGGAAACACCATATATTTT.